This TCR beta chain was found in a study of cytomegalovirus exposure and HLA in healthy donors. About the research overall: Genetic ancestry analysis placed around 76% of the approximately 400 donors that were genotyped in the Caucasian-associated cluster.

The PCR employed 60 Vbeta primers together with 13 Jbeta primers. Libraries were prepared by immunoSEQ multiplex PCR; TCRdb keeps only in-frame clonotypes and omits some of them. This table holds roughly 43,000 clones, approximately 60% found once. Study findings and constraints: Despite most TCR sequences being rare, some public TCRs occurred in many donors. Sequencing depth roughly uniform across donors was assumed in presence/absence analyses.

Germline V gene sequence: CDR1 MDHEN, CDR2 SYDVKM. Trimming removed 5 bases at V and 14 bases at J, with 19 bases between. This CDR3 is built from 14 residues. This clone was picked up one time. Its antigen remains unidentified. The V call is TRBV28, the J call TRBJ1-6; D gene ambiguous. The receptor's source is a human donor in good health. The source material was PBMCs. The CDR3 DNA follows: TGTGCCAGCAGTACGGCAGGTGAAGTGTTCGCCCTCCACTTT. Translating it yields CASSTAGEVFALHF. Together with reference TRBV28 and TRBJ1-6, the CDR3 gives the full variable domain: DVKVTQSSRYLVKRTGEKVFLECVQDMDHENMFWYRQDPGLGLRLIYFSYDVKMKEKGDIPEGYSVSREKKERFSLILESASTNQTSMYLCASSTAGEVFALHFGNGTRLTVT.